Each of the 7 T cell receptor beta chains below was sequenced from the same sample in a study of blood T cell repertoires in COVID-19. This table comes from immunoSEQ multiplex PCR, and its TCRdb copy is limited to in-frame clones, with some not included. The table has about 160,000 clones, roughly nine tenths seen once. Material for sequencing was PBMCs or T cells enriched from blood (not recorded which). The receptors were sampled from a woman in her forties or fifties who had recovered from COVID-19.

The V gene is TRBV7-2, the J gene TRBJ1-2, with TRBD1 as a possible D gene (6 bases). The V end lost 3 bases, the J end lost 7 bases, and 15 bases lay between the germline ends. The CDR3 covers 14 residues. Per germline, CDR1 SGHTA and CDR2 FQGNSA. The CDR3 DNA reads TGTGCCAGCAGCTTCACAGGGTTGGTAGGTGGCTACACCTTC. Protein sequence: CASSFTGLVGGYTF.

The chain couples TRBV12-3 or TRBV12-4 to TRBJ2-5; D perhaps matches TRBD2 (5 bases). This CDR3 region has 13 residues. V gave up 4 bases and J gave up 3 bases, with 9 bases separating them. DNA for the CDR3: TGTGCCAGCAGTTCGGGTAGCGAAGAGACCCAGTACTTC. This translates into CASSSGSEETQYF.

The chain couples TRBV19 to TRBJ1-2; D unclear. Trimming shortened V by 6 bases and J by 7 bases, and 15 bases separated the two germline ends. The CDR3 runs to 13 residues. Germline CDR1 LNHDA, CDR2 SQIVND (reference sequence). CDR3 residues: CASSVTTPGGYTF. Written as DNA, the CDR3 is TGTGCCAGTAGCGTTACTACGCCGGGTGGCTACACCTTC. Supplemented by reference TRBV19 and TRBJ1-2, the full variable domain reads DGGITQSPKYLFRKEGQNVTLSCEQNLNHDAMYWYRQDPGQGLRLIYYSQIVNDFQKGDIAEGYSVSREKKESFPLTVTSAQKNPTAFYLCASSVTTPGGYTFGSGTRLTVV.

The chain uses TRBV5-6 and TRBJ1-3; D perhaps matches TRBD1 (6 bases). This CDR3 has 14 amino acids. Looked up from germline, CDR1 is SGHDT and CDR2 is YYEEEE. Trimming pared 4 bases from V and 3 bases from J, leaving 11 bases between. The CDR3: CASSADRSGNTIYF. For the CDR3, the DNA is TGTGCCAGCAGCGCGGACAGAAGTGGAAACACCATATATTTT.

The chain couples TRBV30 to TRBJ2-7; perhaps TRBD2 as D (5 bases). The CDR3 has 12 amino acids. Germline lookup yields CDR1 GTSNPN and CDR2 SVGIG (reference sequence). Trimming pared 0 bases from V and 3 bases from J, leaving 6 bases between. DNA for the CDR3: TGTGCCTGGAGTGTCGGGGACTACGAGCAGTACTTC. Its protein is CAWSVGDYEQYF.

The chain employs TRBV29-1 and TRBJ2-1, with TRBD1 matching over 7 bases. The CDR3 extends over 15 amino acids. From germline, CDR1 is SQVTM and CDR2 ANQGSEA. With 5 bases clipped from V and 0 bases from J, the junction kept 7 bases outside the gene matches. CDR3 bases: TGCAGCGTTAGTTTAGGGGGCAGCTCCTACAATGAGCAGTTCTTC. It specifies CSVSLGGSSYNEQFF.

The rearrangement uses TRBV5-1 and TRBJ2-2; 8 bases align to TRBD2. Germline-derived CDR1 and CDR2 are SGHRS and YFSETQ. The CDR3 is 15 residues long. With V trimmed by 4 bases and J by 0 bases, 2 bases remained unmatched. The CDR3 DNA reads TGCGCCAGCAGCACAGCGGGAGCGAACACCGGGGAGCTGTTTTTT. The encoded protein is CASSTAGANTGELFF.